The clone carrying this TCR beta chain was recorded many times. Its cognate antigen is unknown. Germline CDR1 is SGHTA and CDR2 is FQGNSA. The CDR3 is made up of 15 amino acids. Trimming removed 1 base at V and 4 bases at J, with 12 bases between. The data stem from a study of blood T cells in healthy people across ages. Study findings and constraints: Among T cells, TCR beta diversity per million cells dropped roughly linearly as age rose.

Each donor supplied roughly 9 milliliters of peripheral blood. A J-beta primer mix and a sample-barcoded 5' primer were used in a second PCR of about 7 to 12 cycles. TCRdb reanalysed the 5' RACE reads using MiXCR and keeps one entry per CDR3 protein. The sample holds fewer than 950,000 distinct CDR3 sequences; about 36% are singletons and the top ten take 10% to 15%. The sequenced material came from blood. This chain joins TRBV7-2 and TRBJ2-3; D might be TRBD2 (6 bases). The sequence was collected from a man younger than 35 in good health. The CDR3 here is CASSLDAGGADTQYF. DNA of the CDR3: TGTGCCAGCAGCTTAGATGCCGGGGGTGCAGATACGCAGTATTTT.